This T cell receptor beta chain was identified in a study of blood T cell repertoires in COVID-19. About the study: Acute and convalescent COVID-19 specimens originated in the United States, Italy and Spain. PBMCs, B-cell-depleted T cells, or T cells provided the cDNA or gDNA that made up the material.

This clone was picked up a small number of times. The CDR3 covers 14 residues. CDR1 and CDR2 from the germline V gene are ENHRY and SYGVKD. V lost 2 bases and J lost 4; bases outside the gene matches: 0. Methods used by the authors: Amplifying reference gene primers gave estimates of nucleated cell counts. The repertoire was sequenced with immunoSEQ multiplex PCR; TCRdb's copy has only in-frame clones and lacks some. V, J and clone size derive from that table, while D and trimming were established from the DNA sequence. The sample consists of more than 90,000 clones, roughly 72% of them appearing once.

The chain recombines TRBV10-3 with TRBJ1-4, with 8 bases lining up with TRBD1. The clonotype originates from a woman aged 60-75 years in a cohort sampled during active or convalescent COVID-19. The material sequenced was peripheral blood. The CDR3 spells CAISEGQGNEKLFF. Written as DNA, the CDR3 is TGTGCCATCAGTGAGGGACAGGGTAATGAAAAACTGTTTTTT.